This TCR beta chain originates from a study of cytomegalovirus exposure and HLA in healthy donors. In this sample, this clone turned up a few times. Germline-derived CDR1 and CDR2 are MDHEN and SYDVKM. The CDR3 totals 14 residues. The V gene lost 8 bases and the J gene lost 4 bases, with 15 bases spanning the gap. Vbeta (60) and Jbeta (13) primers were used in the PCR. Clones were sequenced by immunoSEQ multiplex PCR, and TCRdb holds only the in-frame ones, with some missing. The sample lists over 90,000 clones; about four fifths were seen once. The chain carries TRBV28 and TRBJ2-1; maybe TRBD2 (5 bases). The source is a middle-aged man in good health and CMV-seropositive. Sequencing was carried out using PBMCs. This chain's CDR3 is CASQSSSGYNEQFF. The CDR3 nucleotides read TGTGCCAGCCAAAGCAGCTCGGGGTACAATGAGCAGTTCTTC.